What follows are 20 T cell receptor beta chains derived from one specimen sequenced in a study of STAT5B mutations in CD4+ large granular lymphocyte leukemia. Measured with immunoSEQ multiplex PCR; TCRdb has only the in-frame clones, and not every one. The sample has approximately 30,000 clones; 76% are singletons. The sample taken for sequencing was CD4+ T cells from blood buffy coats. These receptors all stem from a human donor in good health.

This chain connects TRBV6-1 to TRBJ1-2; no definite D call. The CDR3 sequence is 10 residues long. The V end was cut by 8 bases, the J end by 8 bases, with 9 bases between. Per the germline V gene, CDR1 is MNHNS and CDR2 is SASEGT. Here the CDR3 reads CASLFEGYTF. The DNA of the CDR3 is TGTGCCAGCCTTTTTGAGGGCTACACCTTC.

The chain links TRBV5-1 to TRBJ1-6; no clear D gene. The CDR3 runs to 16 residues. Germline V lookup: CDR1 SGHRS, CDR2 YFSETQ. V gave up 3 bases and J gave up 10 bases, with 20 bases separating them. The chain's CDR3 is CASSSTDALGLSPLHF. DNA for the CDR3: TGCGCCAGCAGCTCAACGGACGCCCTCGGACTCTCACCCCTCCACTTT.

V gene TRBV7-2 combines with J gene TRBJ2-3; D might be TRBD1 (5 bases). V was cut by 3 bases and J by 5 bases, with 12 bases left in between. This CDR3 comprises 14 residues. Germline CDR1 is SGHTA and CDR2 is FQGNSA. The CDR3 region has the DNA TGTGCCAGCAGCTTCTCCGACAGAAAAGATACGCAGTATTTT. Encoded protein: CASSFSDRKDTQYF.

This clone was observed a single time. V is TRBV7-2 and J is TRBJ2-7; the D is unclear. Germline assignment: CDR1 SGHTA and CDR2 FQGNSA. Deletions cut 5 bases from V and 3 bases from J, with 11 bases between. CDR3 length: 13 amino acids. The CDR3 reads CASSTSNNYEQYF. DNA for the CDR3: TGTGCCAGCAGCACAAGCAACAACTACGAGCAGTACTTC.

This clone has just a few counts. The V gene is TRBV5-1, the J gene TRBJ1-3, with D hard to call. The CDR3 runs 15 residues. Trimming shortened V by 6 bases and J by 1 base, and 14 bases separated the two germline ends. Germline assignment: CDR1 SGHRS and CDR2 YFSETQ. The CDR3 sequence is CASTPDSGSGNTIYF. In nucleotides, the CDR3 is TGCGCCAGCACGCCGGATTCGGGGTCTGGAAACACCATATATTTT.

The chain is built from TRBV19 and TRBJ2-2, with D possibly being TRBD2 (6 bases). Trimming took off 5 bases at V and 6 bases at J, with 19 bases between the two ends. The V gene's germline CDR1 is LNHDA and CDR2 SQIVND (reference sequence). This CDR3 has 16 residues. Here the CDR3 reads CASSQRRGMGAGELFF. CDR3 coding DNA: TGTGCCAGTAGTCAAAGGCGCGGGATGGGCGCCGGGGAGCTGTTTTTT.

The chain combines TRBV14 with TRBJ2-5, with D unclear. The CDR3 totals 13 residues. Germline loops: CDR1 SGHDN, CDR2 FVKESK. V was cut by 4 bases and J by 8 bases, with 14 bases left in between. The CDR3 bases are TGTGCCAGCAGCCCAATCCCTTCCCGAACCCAGTACTTC. Translation: CASSPIPSRTQYF. Based on the CDR3 plus reference TRBV14 and TRBJ2-5, the full variable domain is EAGVTQFPSHSVIEKGQTVTLRCDPISGHDNLYWYRRVMGKEIKFLLHFVKESKQDESGMPNNRFLAERTGGTYSTLKVQPAELEDSGVYFCASSPIPSRTQYFGPGTRLLVL.

For the CDR3, the DNA is TGCGCCAGCAGCCAAGATAATTCAGGGGGGTATGGCTACACCTTC. It is translated as CASSQDNSGGYGYTF. This chain connects TRBV4-3 to TRBJ1-2; 7 bases line up with TRBD1. There are 15 residues in the CDR3. V lost 0 bases to trimming and J lost 5 bases; unmatched junction nucleotides: 6. Germline V lookup: CDR1 LGHNA, CDR2 YSLEER.

The rearrangement uses TRBV18 and TRBJ1-2, with 7 bases lining up with TRBD1. This CDR3 has 14 residues. Trimming removed 3 bases from V and 4 bases from J; junction bases left unmatched: 5. Germline loops: CDR1 KGHSH, CDR2 LQKENI. CDR3 region: CASSPGRGVYGYTF. The CDR3 DNA follows: TGTGCCAGCTCACCCGGCAGGGGGGTCTATGGCTACACCTTC.

This clone occurred a few times. The rearrangement joins TRBV2 to TRBJ2-7; 7 bases fit TRBD1. Trimming took 6 bases from V and 6 from J; bases not matched to a gene: 8. CDR3 length: 13 amino acids. Germline values: CDR1 SNHLY, CDR2 FYNNEI. The CDR3 loop reads CASRLTTGSEQYF. CDR3 nucleotides: TGTGCCAGCAGACTTACGACAGGGTCCGAGCAGTACTTC.

This chain joins TRBV2 and TRBJ2-5; the D call may be TRBD1 or TRBD2 (6 bases each). Per germline, CDR1 SNHLY and CDR2 FYNNEI. Trimming removed 4 bases from V and 1 base from J, with 13 bases in between. The CDR3 runs 15 residues. CDR3 nucleotide sequence: TGTGCCAGCAGTGTCGAAGGGGGGCCCCAAGAGACCCAGTACTTC. Translated, it gives CASSVEGGPQETQYF.

The chain combines TRBV14 with TRBJ2-7, with D maybe TRBD2 (7 bases). There are 17 residues in the CDR3. Trimming shortened V by 5 bases and J by 3 bases, and 23 bases separated the two germline ends. CDR1 and CDR2 (germline): SGHDN, FVKESK. The CDR3 sequence: CASSDFVGGGRGYEQYF. The CDR3 coding sequence is TGTGCCAGCAGCGACTTCGTAGGGGGGGGGCGCGGCTACGAGCAGTACTTC.

This clone was picked up a small number of times. The genes are TRBV18 and TRBJ1-6; possibly TRBD1 for D (5 bases). CDR3 length: 17 amino acids. Germline V gene lookup returns CDR1 KGHSH and CDR2 LQKENI. The V end lost 5 bases, the J end lost 5 bases, and 19 bases lay between the germline ends. Here the CDR3 DNA reads TGTGCCAGCTCATCTCTGCCCCAGGGCCCCGATAATTCACCCCTCCACTTT. It is translated as CASSSLPQGPDNSPLHF.

This chain links TRBV5-5 with TRBJ2-3; D assignment may be TRBD1 or TRBD2 (6 bases each). Germline V gene lookup returns CDR1 SGHKS and CDR2 YYEKEE (reference sequence). Trimming removed 6 bases from V and 5 bases from J, with 16 bases in between. The CDR3 has 14 amino acids. The CDR3 here is CASIPRGGQDTQYF. The DNA for the CDR3 is TGTGCCAGCATTCCTCGAGGGGGGCAAGATACGCAGTATTTT.

The rearrangement uses TRBV4-1 and TRBJ1-2, with TRBD1 matching 8 bases. V gave up 3 bases and J gave up 3 bases; unmatched junction bases: 3. The CDR3 runs to 14 residues. Germline assignment: CDR1 MGHRA and CDR2 YSYEKL. CDR3 coding DNA: TGCGCCAGCAGCCACGGACAGGGTGACTATGGCTACACCTTC. Its protein product is CASSHGQGDYGYTF.

This clone was counted only a few times. The chain has TRBV6-1 and TRBJ1-5; D is possibly TRBD1 (6 bases). Germline CDR1 MNHNS, CDR2 SASEGT. Trimming cost V 4 bases and J 2 bases, with 12 bases left between them. The CDR3 loop spans 15 amino acids. CDR3 DNA: TGTGCCAGCAGTGTAAGTGGGGGGCGCAATCAGCCCCAGCATTTT. Translating gives CASSVSGGRNQPQHF.

The CDR3 loop reads CASSEATGVGEKLFF. CDR3 nucleotide sequence: TGTGCCAGCAGTGAAGCTACCGGGGTTGGGGAAAAACTGTTTTTT. The chain is built from TRBV6-1 and TRBJ1-4; no reliable D call. This CDR3 contains 15 residues. Trimming pared 0 bases from V and 8 bases from J, leaving 13 bases between. Germline CDR1 is MNHNS and CDR2 is SASEGT.

The chain combines TRBV7-9 with TRBJ2-5; 9 bases align to TRBD1. The germline gives CDR1 SEHNR, CDR2 FQNEAQ (reference sequence). The CDR3 consists of 14 residues. With V trimmed by 5 bases and J by 3 bases, 4 bases remained unmatched. The chain's CDR3 is CASSRRDREETQYF. The CDR3 bases are TGTGCCAGCAGCAGACGGGACAGGGAAGAGACCCAGTACTTC. Combining the CDR3 with reference TRBV7-9 and TRBJ2-5 gives the whole variable domain DTGVSQNPRHKITKRGQNVTFRCDPISEHNRLYWYRQTLGQGPEFLTYFQNEAQLEKSRLLSDRFSAERPKGSFSTLEIQRTEQGDSAMYLCASSRRDREETQYFGPGTRLLVL.

The chain links TRBV2 to TRBJ2-2, with unresolved D. From germline, CDR1 is SNHLY and CDR2 FYNNEI. Trimming shortened V by 3 bases and J by 6 bases, and 5 bases separated the two germline ends. This CDR3 region has 12 residues. The CDR3 loop reads CASSDSAGELFF. CDR3 bases: TGTGCCAGCAGTGATTCCGCCGGGGAGCTGTTTTTT.

The rearrangement uses TRBV6-1 and TRBJ1-3; 8 bases are a match to TRBD1. The V and J ends lost 0 bases and 5 bases, in that order; junction bases with no gene match: 6. Germline V gives CDR1 MNHNS, CDR2 SASEGT. The CDR3 is made up of 16 amino acids. CDR3 in DNA: TGTGCCAGCAGTGAAGCCGAGAGACAGGGGAGAAACACCATATATTTT. It translates to CASSEAERQGRNTIYF.